This T cell receptor (beta chain) derives from a study of OX40 agonist ivuxolimab in advanced cancers. The CDR3 contains 14 residues. Trimming shortened V by 5 bases and J by 4 bases, and 13 bases separated the two germline ends. Germline loops: CDR1 MGHRA, CDR2 YSYEKL. Data came from immunoSEQ multiplex PCR; TCRdb stores just in-frame clones and leaves some out. The profile shows about 45,000 clones, about 89% of them singletons. Here the sequenced sample was CD4+ or CD8+ T cells sorted from blood, taken in a trial of the OX40 agonist ivuxolimab. This TCR was sampled from an adult with an advanced solid tumor such as melanoma, head and neck, liver or kidney cancer. This rearrangement joins TRBV4-1 to TRBJ2-3; no clear D gene. CDR3: CASSFRGNADTQYF. CDR3 DNA sequence: TGCGCCAGCAGCTTTCGTGGGAACGCAGATACGCAGTATTTT.